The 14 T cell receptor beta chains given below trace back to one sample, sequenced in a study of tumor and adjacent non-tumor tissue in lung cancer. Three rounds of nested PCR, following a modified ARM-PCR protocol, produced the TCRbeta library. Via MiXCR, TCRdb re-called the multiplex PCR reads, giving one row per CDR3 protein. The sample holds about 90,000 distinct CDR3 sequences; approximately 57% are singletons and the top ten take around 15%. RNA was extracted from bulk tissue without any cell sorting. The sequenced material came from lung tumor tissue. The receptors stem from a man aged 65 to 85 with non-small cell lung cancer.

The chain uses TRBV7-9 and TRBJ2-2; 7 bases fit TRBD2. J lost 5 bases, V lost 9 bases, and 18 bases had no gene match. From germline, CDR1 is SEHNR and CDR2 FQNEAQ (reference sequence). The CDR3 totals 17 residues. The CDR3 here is CASSLGLAVVGTGELFF. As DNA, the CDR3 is TGTGCCAGTAGCCTTGGGCTAGCGGTAGTCGGAACCGGGGAGCTGTTTTTT. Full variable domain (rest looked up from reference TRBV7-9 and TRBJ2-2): DTGVSQNPRHKITKRGQNVTFRCDPISEHNRLYWYRQTLGQGPEFLTYFQNEAQLEKSRLLSDRFSAERPKGSFSTLEIQRTEQGDSAMYLCASSLGLAVVGTGELFFGEGSRLTVL.

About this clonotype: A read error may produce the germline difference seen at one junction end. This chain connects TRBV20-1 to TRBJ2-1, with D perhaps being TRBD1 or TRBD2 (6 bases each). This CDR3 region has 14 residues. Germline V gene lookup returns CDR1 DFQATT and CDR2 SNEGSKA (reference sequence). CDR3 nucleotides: TGCGGTGCCAGCCGGGGGCACTCCTACAATGAGCAGTTCTTC. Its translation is CGASRGHSYNEQFF.

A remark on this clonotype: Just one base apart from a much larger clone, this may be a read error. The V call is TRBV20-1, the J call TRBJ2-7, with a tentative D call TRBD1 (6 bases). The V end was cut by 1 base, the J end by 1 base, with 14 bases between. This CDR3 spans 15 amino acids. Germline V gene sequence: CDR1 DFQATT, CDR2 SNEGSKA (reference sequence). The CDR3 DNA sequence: TGCAGTGCTAGAGGTCGGCAGGGGTTTTCCTACGAGCAGTACTTC. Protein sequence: CSARGRQGFSYEQYF.

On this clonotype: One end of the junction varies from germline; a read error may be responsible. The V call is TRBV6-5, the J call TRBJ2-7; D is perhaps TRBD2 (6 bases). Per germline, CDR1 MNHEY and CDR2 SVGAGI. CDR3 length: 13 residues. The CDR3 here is CASSYSRRGEHYF. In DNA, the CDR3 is TGTGCCAGCAGTTACTCGAGGCGGGGCGAGCATTACTTC.

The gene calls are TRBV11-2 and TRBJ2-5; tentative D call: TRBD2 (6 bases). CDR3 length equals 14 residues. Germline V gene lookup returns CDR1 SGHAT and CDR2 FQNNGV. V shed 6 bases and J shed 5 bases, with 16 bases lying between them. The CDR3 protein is CASSLNTGRETQYF. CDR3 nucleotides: TGTGCCAGCAGTTTAAACACGGGGAGGGAGACCCAGTACTTC.

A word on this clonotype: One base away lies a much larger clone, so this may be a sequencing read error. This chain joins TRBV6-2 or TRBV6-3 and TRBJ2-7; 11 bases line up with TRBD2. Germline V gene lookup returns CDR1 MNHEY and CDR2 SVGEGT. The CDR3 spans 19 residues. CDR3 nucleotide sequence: TGTACCAGCAGTTACTCCCTAGCGGGAGGACAAACCACCTCCTACGAGCAGTACTTC. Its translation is CTSSYSLAGGQTTSYEQYF.

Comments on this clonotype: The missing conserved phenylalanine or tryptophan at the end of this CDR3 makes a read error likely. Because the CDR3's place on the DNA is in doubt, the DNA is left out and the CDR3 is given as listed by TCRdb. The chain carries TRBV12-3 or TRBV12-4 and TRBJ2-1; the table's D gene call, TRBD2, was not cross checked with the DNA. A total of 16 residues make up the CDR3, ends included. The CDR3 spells CASSPRTSGRAEEHFI.

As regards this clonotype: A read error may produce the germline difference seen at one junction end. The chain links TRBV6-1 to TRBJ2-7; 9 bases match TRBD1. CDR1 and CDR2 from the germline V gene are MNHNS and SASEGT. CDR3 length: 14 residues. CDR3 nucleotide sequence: TGTGCTAGCAGTGGGGGACAGGGTCTTAGGGAGCGGTACTTC. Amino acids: CASSGGQGLRERYF.

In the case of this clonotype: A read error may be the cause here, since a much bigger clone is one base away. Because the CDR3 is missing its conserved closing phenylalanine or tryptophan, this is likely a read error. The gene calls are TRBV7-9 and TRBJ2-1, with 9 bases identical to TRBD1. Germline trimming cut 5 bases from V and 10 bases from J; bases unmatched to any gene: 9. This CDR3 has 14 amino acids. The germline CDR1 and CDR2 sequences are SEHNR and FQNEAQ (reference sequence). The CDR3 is CASSAPLTGGEQFI. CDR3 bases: TGTGCCAGCAGCGCCCCTCTAACAGGGGGCGAGCAGTTCATC.

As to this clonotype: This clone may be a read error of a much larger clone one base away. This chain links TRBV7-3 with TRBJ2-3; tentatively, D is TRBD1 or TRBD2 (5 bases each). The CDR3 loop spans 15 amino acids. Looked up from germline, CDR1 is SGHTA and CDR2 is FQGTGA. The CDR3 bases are TGTGGCAGCTCCTTGGATGGGGGACCCACAGATACGCAGTATTTT. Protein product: CGSSLDGGPTDTQYF. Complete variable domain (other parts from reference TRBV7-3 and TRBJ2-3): GAGVSQTPSNKVTEKGKYVELRCDPISGHTALYWYRQSLGQGPEFLIYFQGTGAADDSGLPNDRFFAVRPEGSVSTLKIQRTERGDSAVYLCGSSLDGGPTDTQYFGPGTRLTVL.

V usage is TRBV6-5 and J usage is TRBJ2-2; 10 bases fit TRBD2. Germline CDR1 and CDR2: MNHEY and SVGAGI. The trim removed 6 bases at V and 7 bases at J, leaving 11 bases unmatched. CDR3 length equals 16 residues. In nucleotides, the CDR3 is TGTGCCAGCAGCCTCAGAAGCGGGAGGGCCGTCGGGGAGCTGTTTTTT. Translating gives CASSLRSGRAVGELFF.

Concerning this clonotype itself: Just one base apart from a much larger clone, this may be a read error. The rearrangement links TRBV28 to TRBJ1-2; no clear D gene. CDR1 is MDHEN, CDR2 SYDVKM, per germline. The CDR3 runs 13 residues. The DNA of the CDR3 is TGTGCCAGCAGTTTACCGGCTAACTGTGGCTACACCTTC. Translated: CASSLPANCGYTF.

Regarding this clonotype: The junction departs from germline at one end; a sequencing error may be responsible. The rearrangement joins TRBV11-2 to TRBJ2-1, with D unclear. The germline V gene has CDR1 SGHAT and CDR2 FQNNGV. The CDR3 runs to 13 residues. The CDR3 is CTSSLVLRATPFF. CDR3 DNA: TGTACCAGCAGCTTAGTCCTACGGGCCACTCCGTTCTTC.

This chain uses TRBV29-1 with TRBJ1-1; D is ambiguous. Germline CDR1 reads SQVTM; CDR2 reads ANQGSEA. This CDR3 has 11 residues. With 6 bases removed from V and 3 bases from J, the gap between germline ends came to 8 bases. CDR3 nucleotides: TGCAGCGTCCAGGCCGACACTGAAGCTTTCTTT. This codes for CSVQADTEAFF.